These T cell receptor beta chains were read from a single sample in a study of PD-1 blockade in mismatch repair-deficient tumors. The method was immunoSEQ multiplex PCR; TCRdb's version includes in-frame clones alone and lacks a portion of them. The data show approximately 110,000 clones, 60% to 85% seen once. The material sequenced was peripheral blood, taken roughly 13 months after starting pembrolizumab. Receptors originate from an adult with mismatch repair-deficient cancer. The conserved cysteine and the conserved F or W are not part of the CDR3 here. Clone size, where shown, is once, few, many, or a class for clones that have expanded.

TRBV7-9	TRBJ1-1	NA	ASSDRGRPADSNTEAF
TRBV7-9	TRBJ1-1	medium-sized	ASSLGGATEAF
TRBV7-2	TRBJ1-2	few	ASSWGPGSHYGYT
TRBV7-9	TRBJ2-5	NA	ASSLLTSGSWETQY
TRBV7-2	TRBJ2-7	once	ASTSRLAGVTYEQY
TRBV30	TRBJ2-7	NA	AWSVEDKKSYEQY
TRBV11-2	TRBJ2-1	NA	ASSLSGADEQF
TRBV27	TRBJ2-7	NA	ASRPGTNTYEQY
TRBV5-4	TRBJ2-1	NA	ASSLASGEYNEQF
TRBV5-6	TRBJ1-5	NA	ASSLMGYSNQPQH
TRBV5-5	TRBJ2-1	once	ASSRTDNEQF
TRBV18	TRBJ2-3	NA	ASSPTTSGVSTDTQY
TRBV9	TRBJ2-7	NA	ASSPNPGALSYEQY
TRBV19	TRBJ2-1	NA	ASSPTAANEQF
TRBV19	TRBJ2-1	NA	ASSILNEQF
TRBV27	TRBJ1-5	NA	ASSSGQVNQPQH
TRBV7-9	TRBJ2-5	NA	ASSLAVREETQY
TRBV9	TRBJ2-7	NA	ASSPSGTGIYEQY
TRBV5-1	TRBJ1-2	NA	ASSLSPGREVNGYT
TRBV6-5	TRBJ1-4	NA	ASSYNSGEKLF
TRBV2	TRBJ2-3	NA	ASSPSGRVTDTQY
TRBV6-5	TRBJ1-1	NA	ASSYPGTADEAF
TRBV5-1	TRBJ2-2	NA	ASSLTGQGGAGELF
TRBV19	TRBJ2-1	NA	ASSIGGDNNEQF
TRBV11-2	TRBJ2-7	NA	ASSLEAVGRTSYEQY
TRBV29-1	TRBJ2-3	few	SVGVWAGASDTQY
TRBV14	TRBJ2-3	NA	ASSQGTSGRDTQY
TRBV7-3	TRBJ1-5	few	ASSNGINQPQH
TRBV5-1	TRBJ2-7	NA	ASHRLAGGSYEQY
TRBV6-5	TRBJ2-7	NA	ASSPDTYEQY
TRBV30	TRBJ2-3	NA	AWRQGADTQY
TRBV20-1	TRBJ2-1	NA	SAQTNNEQF
TRBV5-1	TRBJ1-4	NA	ASSLGVGENEKLF
TRBV7-2	TRBJ2-5	few	ASSTRVAGETQY
TRBV7-3	TRBJ2-1	few	ASSLGGDEQF
TRBV5-4	TRBJ2-7	NA	ASSGYQGHEQY
TRBV6-1	TRBJ2-7	few	ASKLADTYEQY
TRBV30	TRBJ1-5	NA	AWSLEATGNQPQH
TRBV15	TRBJ1-4	NA	ATSRGTGHEKLF
TRBV10-3	TRBJ2-1	few	AISESSVSYNEQF
TRBV7-3	TRBJ2-3	once	ASSLTALAPDTQY
TRBV4-3	TRBJ2-1	NA	ASSHGSGDEQF
TRBV29-1	TRBJ2-2	NA	SVTDTGELF
TRBV5-4	TRBJ1-5	NA	ASSFWGRSNQPQH
TRBV7-2	TRBJ2-7	NA	ASSLGGRSYEQY
TRBV6-1	TRBJ2-7	NA	AVGASGSYEQY
TRBV5-4	TRBJ2-3	once	ASSLVLTSGVTDTQY
TRBV5-1	TRBJ2-3	NA	ASRSGGYPDTQY